One and the same sample provided the 13 T cell receptor beta chains below, sequenced in a study of cytomegalovirus exposure and HLA in healthy donors. Amplification used 60 Vbeta primers and 13 Jbeta primers. Clones were sequenced by immunoSEQ multiplex PCR, and TCRdb holds only the in-frame ones, with some missing. The sample lists around 72,000 clones, around 64% seen once, with about 20% in the top ten. Material for sequencing was PBMCs. The receptors were sampled from a man aged 40-49 years in good health and CMV-seropositive.

J is TRBJ2-4 and V is TRBV6-6; possible D gene TRBD1, 5 bases. This CDR3 has 16 residues. Germline assignment: CDR1 MNHNY and CDR2 SVGAGI (reference sequence). V gave up 6 bases and J gave up 0 bases, with 15 bases separating them. The CDR3 DNA follows: TGTGCCAGCAGCAACGGACACCCTTTAGCCAAAAACATTCAGTACTTC. This codes for CASSNGHPLAKNIQYF.

This clone was seen only a few times. CDR3 residues: CSATSASLPEQYF. CDR3 nucleotides: TGCAGCGCCACTAGTGCCTCCCTTCCCGAGCAGTACTTC. The V gene is TRBV29-1, the J gene TRBJ2-7, with D possibly TRBD2 on 5 matching bases. The V and J ends lost 7 bases and 6 bases respectively, with 19 bases between them. The CDR3 is made up of 13 amino acids. From germline, CDR1 is SQVTM and CDR2 ANQGSEA.

The V call is TRBV29-1, the J call TRBJ1-2; no clear D. With 7 bases removed from V and 8 bases from J, the gap between germline ends came to 17 bases. CDR1 SQVTM and CDR2 ANQGSEA come from the germline V gene. The CDR3 sequence is 12 residues long. CDR3 DNA sequence: TGCAGCGCCCAGGATGAGGGTCTCGGCTACACCTTC. Translating gives CSAQDEGLGYTF.

The rearrangement links TRBV7-8 to TRBJ2-5; D perhaps matches TRBD1 (8 bases). The germline V gene has CDR1 SGHVS and CDR2 FQNEAQ. V gave up 5 bases and J gave up 2 bases, with 18 bases separating them. This CDR3 is 16 amino acids long. In nucleotides, the CDR3 is TGTGCCAGCAGCCCTAGACAGGGGACTACACAAGAGACCCAGTACTTC. It yields the protein CASSPRQGTTQETQYF.

The V and J genes are TRBV19 and TRBJ2-2; TRBD1 is a possible D gene (5 bases). The CDR3 has 17 residues. Deletions cut 3 bases from V and 0 bases from J, with 14 bases between. Per germline, CDR1 LNHDA and CDR2 SQIVND (reference sequence). The CDR3 sequence: CASSIDRWTSNTGELFF. CDR3 DNA: TGTGCCAGTAGTATCGATCGGTGGACATCGAACACCGGGGAGCTGTTTTTT.

This chain links TRBV5-4 with TRBJ2-5, with D perhaps TRBD2 (6 bases). CDR1 SGHNT and CDR2 YYREEE come from the germline V gene (reference sequence). The CDR3 is made up of 13 amino acids. Trimming took off 4 bases at V and 3 bases at J, with 10 bases between the two ends. For the CDR3, the DNA is TGTGCCAGCAGCCGCCCTAGCGAAGAGACCCAGTACTTC. The encoded protein is CASSRPSEETQYF.

The chain is built from TRBV5-1 and TRBJ2-3, with D possibly being TRBD2 (6 bases). Germline V gene sequence: CDR1 SGHRS, CDR2 YFSETQ. Trimming left V 1 base short and J 4 bases short, with 13 bases between. The CDR3 covers 15 residues. The CDR3, as DNA: TGCGCCAGCAGCTTGCCCTCCGCGGGGTCAGATACGCAGTATTTT. Protein product: CASSLPSAGSDTQYF. The variable domain in full, completed from reference TRBV5-1 and TRBJ2-3, reads KAGVTQTPRYLIKTRGQQVTLSCSPISGHRSVSWYQQTPGQGLQFLFEYFSETQRNKGNFPGRFSGRQFSNSRSEMNVSTLELGDSALYLCASSLPSAGSDTQYFGPGTRLTVL.

This chain joins TRBV19 and TRBJ1-3; D remains ambiguous. Per germline, CDR1 LNHDA and CDR2 SQIVND (reference sequence). V shed 5 bases and J shed 3 bases, with 14 bases lying between them. The CDR3 length is 15 residues. CDR3 in amino acids: CASSPSGLGGNTIYF. CDR3 in DNA: TGTGCCAGTAGTCCAAGTGGGCTTGGTGGAAACACCATATATTTT. Based on the CDR3 plus reference TRBV19 and TRBJ1-3, the full variable domain is DGGITQSPKYLFRKEGQNVTLSCEQNLNHDAMYWYRQDPGQGLRLIYYSQIVNDFQKGDIAEGYSVSREKKESFPLTVTSAQKNPTAFYLCASSPSGLGGNTIYFGEGSWLTVV.

This clone was seen just once. The rearrangement links TRBV7-8 to TRBJ1-5; perhaps TRBD1 as D (6 bases). The V end was cut by 5 bases, the J end by 7 bases, with 15 bases between. This CDR3 is built from 14 residues. CDR1 is SGHVS and CDR2 is FQNEAQ in the germline V gene. CDR3: CASSDVGAGQPQHF. The CDR3 DNA is TGTGCCAGCAGCGATGTGGGGGCTGGCCAGCCCCAGCATTTT.

This clone was seen only a few times. The same CDR3 arises from other DNA sequences in this sample as well. The chain couples TRBV29-1 to TRBJ2-5; TRBD1 matches at 11 bases. TRBJ2-7 explains the end of the DNA better; the J call may be wrong. This CDR3 region has 13 residues. Germline assignment: CDR1 SQVTM and CDR2 ANQGSEA. The CDR3 sequence: CSVEGTGGYEQYF. CDR3 in DNA: TGCAGCGTTGAGGGGACAGGGGGCTACGAGCAGTACTTC.

The chain couples TRBV7-9 to TRBJ1-1; unclear D gene. In germline, CDR1 is SEHNR, CDR2 FQNEAQ (reference sequence). V lost 3 bases to trimming and J lost 8 bases, with 10 bases between them. The CDR3 spans 12 residues. The CDR3 loop reads CASSLSRGEAFF. The CDR3, as DNA: TGTGCCAGCAGCTTGAGTAGAGGGGAAGCTTTCTTT.

This clone was found a few times. V usage is TRBV29-1 and J usage is TRBJ2-7; D not resolved. The CDR3 is made up of 11 amino acids. V gave up 4 bases and J gave up 3 bases, with 7 bases separating them. Per the germline V gene, CDR1 is SQVTM and CDR2 is ANQGSEA. This chain's CDR3 is CSVAVNYEQYF. The CDR3 DNA is TGCAGCGTTGCGGTCAACTACGAGCAGTACTTC.

This clone has only a few counts. This specimen includes other DNA sequences encoding the same CDR3. J is TRBJ2-7 and V is TRBV2; 9 bases agree with TRBD2. CDR1 and CDR2 (germline): SNHLY, FYNNEI. The CDR3 is made up of 14 amino acids. V trimming: 4 bases; J trimming: 2 bases; junction bases outside the gene matches: 3. Written as DNA, the CDR3 is TGTGCCAGCAGTGCCCTAGCGGGGCCCTACGAGCAGTACTTC. Protein product: CASSALAGPYEQYF.